The sequence of this T cell receptor (beta chain) was determined in a study of regulatory T cells in long-lasting Graves disease. Assembly of TCR beta libraries relied on iRepertoire HTBI primers together with Arm-PCR of CDR3 regions. TCRdb passed the multiplex PCR reads through MiXCR, listing each CDR3 protein once. Of around 500,000 distinct CDR3 sequences listed, more than 10% are singletons. Germline CDR1 GTSNPN, CDR2 SVGIG (reference sequence). This CDR3 is built from 13 residues. With 3 bases clipped from V and 2 bases from J, the junction kept 4 bases outside the gene matches. Described time point: newly diagnosed GD, antithyroid drugs for less than 3 months. After RNA was extracted from PBMCs, the TCR library was made from it. The same sample was also used in a study of T cells in Graves' hyperthyroidism and ophthalmopathy. In that study: Stable disease denoted Graves' hyperthyroidism without ophthalmopathy progression within 18 months. First-round RT-PCR targeting the TCR CDR3 was performed with the HTBI primer set. Blood also contained most expanded thyroid clonotypes above 0.001.

The sample was peripheral blood mononuclear cells (PBMCs), taken at new diagnosis, from a patient treated with antithyroid drugs. The source of this sequence is a woman aged 25 to 39 with Graves disease. The V gene is TRBV30, the J gene TRBJ2-7; 7 nucleotides line up with TRBD2. The CDR3: CAWSVAGTYEQYF. The CDR3 DNA reads TGTGCCTGGAGCGTAGCGGGCACCTACGAGCAGTACTTC.